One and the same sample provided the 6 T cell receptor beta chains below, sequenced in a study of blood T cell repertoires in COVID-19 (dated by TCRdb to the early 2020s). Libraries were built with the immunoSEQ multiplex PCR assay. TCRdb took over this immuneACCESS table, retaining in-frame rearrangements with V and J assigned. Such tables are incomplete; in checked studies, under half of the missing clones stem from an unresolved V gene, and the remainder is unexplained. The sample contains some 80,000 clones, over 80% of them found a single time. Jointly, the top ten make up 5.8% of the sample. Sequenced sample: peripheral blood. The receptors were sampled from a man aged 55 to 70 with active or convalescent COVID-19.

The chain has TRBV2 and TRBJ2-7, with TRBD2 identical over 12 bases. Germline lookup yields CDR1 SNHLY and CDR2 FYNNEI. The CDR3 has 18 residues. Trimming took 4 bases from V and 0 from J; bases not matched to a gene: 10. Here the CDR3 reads CASSAPGLAGASSYEQYF. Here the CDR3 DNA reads TGTGCCAGCAGTGCCCCGGGACTAGCGGGTGCAAGCTCCTACGAGCAGTACTTC.

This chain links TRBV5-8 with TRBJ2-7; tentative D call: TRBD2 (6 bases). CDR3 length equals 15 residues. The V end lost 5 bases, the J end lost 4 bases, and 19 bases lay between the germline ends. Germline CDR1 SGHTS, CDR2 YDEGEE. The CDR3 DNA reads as TGTGCCAGCAGACTGAGTCGCGCGGGGAGGTACGAGCAGTACTTC. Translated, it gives CASRLSRAGRYEQYF.

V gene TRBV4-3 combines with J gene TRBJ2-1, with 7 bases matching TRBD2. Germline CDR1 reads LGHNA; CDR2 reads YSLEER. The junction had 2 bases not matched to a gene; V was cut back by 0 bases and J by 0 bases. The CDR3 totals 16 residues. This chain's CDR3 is CASSQDSSGSYNEQFF. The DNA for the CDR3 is TGCGCCAGCAGCCAAGATTCTAGCGGCTCCTACAATGAGCAGTTCTTC.

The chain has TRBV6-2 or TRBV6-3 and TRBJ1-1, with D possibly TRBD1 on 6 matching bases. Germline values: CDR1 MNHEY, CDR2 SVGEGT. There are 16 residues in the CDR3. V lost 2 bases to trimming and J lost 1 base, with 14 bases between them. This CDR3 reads CASSYAFGTRNTEAFF. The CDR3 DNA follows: TGTGCCAGCAGTTACGCATTCGGGACACGGAACACTGAAGCTTTCTTT.

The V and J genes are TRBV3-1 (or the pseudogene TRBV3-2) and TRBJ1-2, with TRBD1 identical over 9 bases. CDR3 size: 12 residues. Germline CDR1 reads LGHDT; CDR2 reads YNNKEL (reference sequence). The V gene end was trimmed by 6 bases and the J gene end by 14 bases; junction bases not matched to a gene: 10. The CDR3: CASSSGTGNGTF. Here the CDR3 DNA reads TGTGCCAGCAGTTCCGGGACAGGGAATGGTACCTTC.

CDR3 region: CASSQDPAGSSYEQYF. The CDR3 DNA is TGCGCCAGCAGCCAAGATCCAGCGGGCAGCTCCTACGAGCAGTACTTC. The chain couples TRBV4-1 to TRBJ2-7, with D perhaps TRBD2 (6 bases). Trimming took 0 bases from V and 0 from J, leaving 12 bases between them. Per the germline V gene, CDR1 is MGHRA and CDR2 is YSYEKL. The CDR3 totals 16 residues.